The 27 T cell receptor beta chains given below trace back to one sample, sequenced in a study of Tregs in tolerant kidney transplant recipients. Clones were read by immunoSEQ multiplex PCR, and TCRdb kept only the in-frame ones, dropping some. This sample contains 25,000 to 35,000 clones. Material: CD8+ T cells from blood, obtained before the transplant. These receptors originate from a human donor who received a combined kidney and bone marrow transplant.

CDR3 residues: CASSGMGGSYNEQFF. The covered CDR3 bases are TGTGCCAGCAGTGGGATGGGGGGCTCCTACAATGAG. This sequence joins TRBV2 and TRBJ2-1; weak D call: TRBD2 (6 bases). The CDR3 extends 3 residues past the end of the read, so its final part is completed from the germline J gene. CDR1 is SNHLY, CDR2 FYNNEI, per germline. The CDR3 runs 15 residues. V was cut by 4 bases and J by 0 bases, with 10 bases left in between.

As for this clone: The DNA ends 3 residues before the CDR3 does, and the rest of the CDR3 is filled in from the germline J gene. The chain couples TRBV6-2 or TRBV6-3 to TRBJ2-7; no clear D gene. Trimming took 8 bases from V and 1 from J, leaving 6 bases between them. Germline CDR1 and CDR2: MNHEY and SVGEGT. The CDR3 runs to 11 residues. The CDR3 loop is CASGRSYEQYF. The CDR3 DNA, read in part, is TGTGCCAGCGGTAGATCCTACGAG.

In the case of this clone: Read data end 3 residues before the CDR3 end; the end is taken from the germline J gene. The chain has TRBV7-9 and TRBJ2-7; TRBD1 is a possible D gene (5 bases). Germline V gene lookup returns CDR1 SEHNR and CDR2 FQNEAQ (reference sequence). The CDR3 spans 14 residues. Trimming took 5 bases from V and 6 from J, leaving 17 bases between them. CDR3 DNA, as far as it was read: TGTGCCAGCAGCCACCAGGGTCCCCCCGGCGAG. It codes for CASSHQGPPGE. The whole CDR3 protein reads CASSHQGPPGEQYF.

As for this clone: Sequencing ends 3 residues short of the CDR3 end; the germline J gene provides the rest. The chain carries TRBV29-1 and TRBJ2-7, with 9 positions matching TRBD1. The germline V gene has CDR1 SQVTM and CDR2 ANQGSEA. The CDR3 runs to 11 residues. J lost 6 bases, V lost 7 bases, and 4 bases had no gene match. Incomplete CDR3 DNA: TGCAGCGGGTCGGACAGGGGCGAG. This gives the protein CSGSDRGE. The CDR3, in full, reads CSGSDRGEQYF.

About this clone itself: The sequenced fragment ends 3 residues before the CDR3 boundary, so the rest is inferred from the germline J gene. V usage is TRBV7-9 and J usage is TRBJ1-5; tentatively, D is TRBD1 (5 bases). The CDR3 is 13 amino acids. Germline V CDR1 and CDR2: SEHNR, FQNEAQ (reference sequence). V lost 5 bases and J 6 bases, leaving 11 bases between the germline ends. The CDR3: CASSPGGGQPQHF. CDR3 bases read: TGTGCCAGCAGCCCGGGGGGGGGTCAGCCC.

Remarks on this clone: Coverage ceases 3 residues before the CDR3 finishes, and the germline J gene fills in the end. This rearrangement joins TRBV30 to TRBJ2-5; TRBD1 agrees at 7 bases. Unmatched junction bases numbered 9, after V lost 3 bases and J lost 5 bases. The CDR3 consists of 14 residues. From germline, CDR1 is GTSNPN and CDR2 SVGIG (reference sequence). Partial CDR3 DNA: TGTGCCTGGAGGGCGACAGGGTCGGCGGAGACC. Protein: CAWRATGSAET. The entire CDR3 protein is CAWRATGSAETQYF.

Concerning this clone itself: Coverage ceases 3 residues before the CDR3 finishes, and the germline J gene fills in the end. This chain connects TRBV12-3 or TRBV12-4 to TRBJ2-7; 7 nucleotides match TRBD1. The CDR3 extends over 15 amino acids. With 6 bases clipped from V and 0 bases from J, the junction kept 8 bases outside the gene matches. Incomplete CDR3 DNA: TGTGCCAGCAGCACCTTCCCAGGGGGCTCCTACGAG. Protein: CASSTFPGGSYE. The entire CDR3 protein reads CASSTFPGGSYEQYF.

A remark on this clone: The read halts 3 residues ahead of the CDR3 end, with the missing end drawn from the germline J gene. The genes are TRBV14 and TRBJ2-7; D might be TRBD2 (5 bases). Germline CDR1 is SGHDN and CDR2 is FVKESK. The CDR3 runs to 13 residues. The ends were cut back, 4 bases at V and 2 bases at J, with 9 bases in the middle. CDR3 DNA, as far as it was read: TGTGCCAGCAGCCCCCTAGCAACCTACGAG. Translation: CASSPLATYE. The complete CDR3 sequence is CASSPLATYEQYF.

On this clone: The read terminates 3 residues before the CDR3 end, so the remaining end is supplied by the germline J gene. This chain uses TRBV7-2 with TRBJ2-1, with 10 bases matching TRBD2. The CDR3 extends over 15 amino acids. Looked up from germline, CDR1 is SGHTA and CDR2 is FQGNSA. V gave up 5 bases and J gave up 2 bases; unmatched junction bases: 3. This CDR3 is CASSPTSGTYNEQFF. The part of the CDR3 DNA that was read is TGTGCCAGCAGCCCTACTAGCGGGACCTACAATGAG.

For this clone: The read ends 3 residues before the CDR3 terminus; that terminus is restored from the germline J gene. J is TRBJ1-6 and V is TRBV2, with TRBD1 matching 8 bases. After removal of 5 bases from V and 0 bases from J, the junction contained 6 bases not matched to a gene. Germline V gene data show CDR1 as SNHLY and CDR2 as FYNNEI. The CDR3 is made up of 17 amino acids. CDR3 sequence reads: CASSRTGTSSYNSPLHF. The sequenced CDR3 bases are TGTGCCAGCAGTCGGACAGGGACCAGCTCCTATAATTCACCC.

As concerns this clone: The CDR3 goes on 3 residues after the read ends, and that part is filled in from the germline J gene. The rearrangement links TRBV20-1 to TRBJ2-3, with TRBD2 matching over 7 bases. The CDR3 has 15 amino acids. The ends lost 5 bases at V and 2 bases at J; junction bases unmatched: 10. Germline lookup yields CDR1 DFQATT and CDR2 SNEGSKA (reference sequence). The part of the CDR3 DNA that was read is TGCAGTGCTTCCCGACTAGCCGACTTCACAGATACG. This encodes CSASRLADFTDT. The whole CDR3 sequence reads CSASRLADFTDTQYF.

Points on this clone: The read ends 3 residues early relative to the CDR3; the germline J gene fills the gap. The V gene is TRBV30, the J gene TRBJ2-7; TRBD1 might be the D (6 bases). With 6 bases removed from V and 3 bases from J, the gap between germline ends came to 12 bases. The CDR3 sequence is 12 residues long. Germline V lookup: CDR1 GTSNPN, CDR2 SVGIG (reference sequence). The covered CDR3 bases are TGTGCCTGCGAGGACAGCCACTACGAG. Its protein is CACEDSHYE. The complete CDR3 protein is CACEDSHYEQYF.

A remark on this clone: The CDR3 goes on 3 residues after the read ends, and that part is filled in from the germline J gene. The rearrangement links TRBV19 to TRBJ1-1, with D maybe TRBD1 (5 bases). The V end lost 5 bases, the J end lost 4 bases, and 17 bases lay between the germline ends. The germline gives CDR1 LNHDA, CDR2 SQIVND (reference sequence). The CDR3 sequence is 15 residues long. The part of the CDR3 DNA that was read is TGTGCCAGTAGTTCCACGGTAGGGGAAGTCACTGAA. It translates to CASSSTVGEVTE. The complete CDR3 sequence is CASSSTVGEVTEAFF.

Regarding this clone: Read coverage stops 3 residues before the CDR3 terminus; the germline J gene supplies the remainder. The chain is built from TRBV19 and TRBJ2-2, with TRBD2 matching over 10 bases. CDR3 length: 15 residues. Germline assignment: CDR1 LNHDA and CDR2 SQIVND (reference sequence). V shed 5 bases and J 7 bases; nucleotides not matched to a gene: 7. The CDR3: CASSFLAGAGGELFF. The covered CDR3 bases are TGTGCCAGTAGTTTCCTAGCGGGAGCGGGCGGGGAG.

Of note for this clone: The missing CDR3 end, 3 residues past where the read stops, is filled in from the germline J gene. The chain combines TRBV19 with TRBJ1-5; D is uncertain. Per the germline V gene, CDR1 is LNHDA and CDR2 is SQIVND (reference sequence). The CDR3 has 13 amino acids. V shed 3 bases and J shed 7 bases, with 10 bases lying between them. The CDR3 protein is CASSIGVGQPQHF. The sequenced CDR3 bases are TGTGCCAGTAGTATCGGGGTGGGACAGCCC. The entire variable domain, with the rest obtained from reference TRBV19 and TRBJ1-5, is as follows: DGGITQSPKYLFRKEGQNVTLSCEQNLNHDAMYWYRQDPGQGLRLIYYSQIVNDFQKGDIAEGYSVSREKKESFPLTVTSAQKNPTAFYLCASSIGVGQPQHFGDGTRLSIL.

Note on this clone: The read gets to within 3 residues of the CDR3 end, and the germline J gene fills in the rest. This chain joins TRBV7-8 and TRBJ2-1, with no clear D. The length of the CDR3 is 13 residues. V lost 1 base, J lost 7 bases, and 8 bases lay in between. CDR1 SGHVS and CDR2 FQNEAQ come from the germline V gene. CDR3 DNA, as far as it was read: TGTGCCAGCAGCTTAGGCGCAGGAAATGAG. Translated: CASSLGAGNE. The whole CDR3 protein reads CASSLGAGNEQFF.

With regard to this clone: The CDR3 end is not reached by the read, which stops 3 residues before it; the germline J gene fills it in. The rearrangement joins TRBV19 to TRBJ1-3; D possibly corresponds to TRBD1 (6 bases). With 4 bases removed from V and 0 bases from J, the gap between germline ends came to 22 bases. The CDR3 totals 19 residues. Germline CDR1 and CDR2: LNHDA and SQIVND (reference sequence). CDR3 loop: CASSTMPGQLSYSGNTIYF. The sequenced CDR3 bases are TGTGCCAGTAGTACCATGCCGGGACAACTAAGTTACTCTGGAAACACC.

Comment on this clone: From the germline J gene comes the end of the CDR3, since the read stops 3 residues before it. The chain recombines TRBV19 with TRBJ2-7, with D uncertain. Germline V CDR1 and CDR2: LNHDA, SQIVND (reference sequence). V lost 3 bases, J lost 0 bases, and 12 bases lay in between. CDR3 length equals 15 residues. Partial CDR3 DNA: TGTGCCAGTAGTATTGACACGGCGCCCTCCTACGAG. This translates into CASSIDTAPSYE. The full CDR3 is CASSIDTAPSYEQYF.

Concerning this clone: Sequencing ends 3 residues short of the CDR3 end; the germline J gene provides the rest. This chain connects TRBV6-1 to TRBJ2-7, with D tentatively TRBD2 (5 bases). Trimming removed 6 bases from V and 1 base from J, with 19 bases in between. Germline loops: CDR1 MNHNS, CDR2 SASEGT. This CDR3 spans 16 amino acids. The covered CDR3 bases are TGTGCCAGCAGGGAACAAAGCGGATCTTATTCCTACGAG. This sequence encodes CASREQSGSYSYE. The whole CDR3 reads CASREQSGSYSYEQYF.

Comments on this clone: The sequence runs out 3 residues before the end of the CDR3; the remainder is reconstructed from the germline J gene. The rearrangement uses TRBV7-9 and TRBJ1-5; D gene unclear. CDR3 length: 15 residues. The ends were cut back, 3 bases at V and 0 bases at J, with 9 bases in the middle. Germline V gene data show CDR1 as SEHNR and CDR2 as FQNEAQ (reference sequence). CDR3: CASSLGGYSNQPQHF. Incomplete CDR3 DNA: TGTGCCAGCAGCTTGGGCGGGTATAGCAATCAGCCC.

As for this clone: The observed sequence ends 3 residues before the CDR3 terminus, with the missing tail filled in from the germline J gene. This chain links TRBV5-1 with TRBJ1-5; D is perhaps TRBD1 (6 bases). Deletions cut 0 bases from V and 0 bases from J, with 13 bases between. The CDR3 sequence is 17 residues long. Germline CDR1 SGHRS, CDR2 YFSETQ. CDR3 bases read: TGCGCCAGCAGCTTGGCCCCTAGGGACACTAGCAATCAGCCC. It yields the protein CASSLAPRDTSNQP. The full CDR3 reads CASSLAPRDTSNQPQHF.

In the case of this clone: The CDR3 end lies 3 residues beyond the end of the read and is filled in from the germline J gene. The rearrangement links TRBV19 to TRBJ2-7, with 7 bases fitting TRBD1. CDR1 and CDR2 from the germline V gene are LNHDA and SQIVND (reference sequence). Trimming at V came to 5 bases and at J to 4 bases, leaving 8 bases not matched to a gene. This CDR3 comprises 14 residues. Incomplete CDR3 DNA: TGTGCCAGTAGTTTCCGGGACAGTCAATACGAG. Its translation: CASSFRDSQYE. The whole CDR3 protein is CASSFRDSQYEQYF. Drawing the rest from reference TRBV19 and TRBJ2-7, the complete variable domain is DGGITQSPKYLFRKEGQNVTLSCEQNLNHDAMYWYRQDPGQGLRLIYYSQIVNDFQKGDIAEGYSVSREKKESFPLTVTSAQKNPTAFYLCASSFRDSQYEQYFGPGTRLTVT.

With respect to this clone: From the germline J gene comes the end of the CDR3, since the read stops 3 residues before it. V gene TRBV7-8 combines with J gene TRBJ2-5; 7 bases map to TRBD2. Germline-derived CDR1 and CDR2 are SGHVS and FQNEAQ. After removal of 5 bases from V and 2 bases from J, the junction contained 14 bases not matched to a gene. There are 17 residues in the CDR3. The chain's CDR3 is CASSPGVTGGKQETQYF. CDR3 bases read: TGTGCCAGCAGCCCGGGGGTGACGGGGGGTAAACAAGAGACC.

CDR3 DNA (partial): TGTGCCAGCAGCCCGGGACAGGCTGTTGAA. Amino acids: CASSPGQAVE. The full CDR3 protein is CASSPGQAVEAFF. V gene TRBV7-9 combines with J gene TRBJ1-1, with 8 bases aligning to TRBD1. With the read ending 3 residues before the CDR3 end, the germline J gene is used to fill in that end. This CDR3 is built from 13 residues. Germline V lookup: CDR1 SEHNR, CDR2 FQNEAQ (reference sequence). V trimming: 5 bases; J trimming: 7 bases; junction bases outside the gene matches: 6.

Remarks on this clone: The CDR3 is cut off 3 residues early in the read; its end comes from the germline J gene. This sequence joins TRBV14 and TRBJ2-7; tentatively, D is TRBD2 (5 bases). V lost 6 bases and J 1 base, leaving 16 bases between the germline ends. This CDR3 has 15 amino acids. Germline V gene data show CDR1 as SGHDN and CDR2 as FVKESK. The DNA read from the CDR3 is TGTGCCAGCAGTCCGGACTCTTATCATTCCTACGAG. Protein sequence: CASSPDSYHSYE. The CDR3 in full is CASSPDSYHSYEQYF.

CDR3 DNA, as far as it was read: TGTGCCAGTAGTCCTGGTCCTCCGGCAGGGGGCTGGTACGAG. Encoded protein: CASSPGPPAGGWYE. The full CDR3 protein is CASSPGPPAGGWYEQYF. The V and J genes are TRBV19 and TRBJ2-7; 8 nucleotides line up with TRBD1. The sequenced fragment ends 3 residues before the CDR3 boundary, so the rest is inferred from the germline J gene. This CDR3 has 17 amino acids. CDR1 and CDR2 from the germline V gene are LNHDA and SQIVND (reference sequence). With 5 bases clipped from V and 4 bases from J, the junction kept 16 bases outside the gene matches.

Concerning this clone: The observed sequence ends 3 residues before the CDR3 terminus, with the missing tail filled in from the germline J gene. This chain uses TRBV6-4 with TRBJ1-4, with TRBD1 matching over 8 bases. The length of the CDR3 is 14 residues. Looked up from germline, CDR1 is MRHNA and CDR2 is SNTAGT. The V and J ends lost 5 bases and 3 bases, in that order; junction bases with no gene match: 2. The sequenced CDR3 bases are TGTGCCAGCAGTCCGACAGGGGCTAATGAAAAA. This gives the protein CASSPTGANEK. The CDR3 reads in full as CASSPTGANEKLFF.